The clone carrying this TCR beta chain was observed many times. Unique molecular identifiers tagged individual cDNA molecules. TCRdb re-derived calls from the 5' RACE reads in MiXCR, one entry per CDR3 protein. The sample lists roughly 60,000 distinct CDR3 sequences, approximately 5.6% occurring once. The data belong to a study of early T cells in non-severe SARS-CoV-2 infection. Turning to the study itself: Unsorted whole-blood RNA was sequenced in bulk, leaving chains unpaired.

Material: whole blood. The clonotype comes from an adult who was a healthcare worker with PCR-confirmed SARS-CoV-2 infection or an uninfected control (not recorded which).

CDR3 coding DNA: TGCGCCAGCAGCTTGGGACTAGCGGATGAGCAGTTCTTC. Its translation: CASSLGLADEQFF. V and J are TRBV5-1 and TRBJ2-1; 9 bases line up with TRBD2. Germline CDR1 is SGHRS and CDR2 is YFSETQ. The trim removed 0 bases at V and 8 bases at J, leaving 0 bases unmatched. The CDR3 runs to 13 residues.